This T cell receptor (beta chain) was identified during a study of cytomegalovirus exposure and HLA in healthy donors. Points from the study as a whole: According to an earlier analysis, most TCR beta V segments yielded productive rearrangements about 90% or about 30% of the time. 16,951 TCR beta sequences were associated with HLA alleles at 0.05 false discovery rate in a later analysis.

The germline V gene encodes CDR1 ENHRY and CDR2 SYGVKD. V was clipped by 0 bases and J by 0 bases, with 14 bases between them. CDR3 size: 17 residues. This PCR relied on a set of 60 Vbeta primers and 13 Jbeta primers. Profiled with immunoSEQ multiplex PCR; TCRdb holds only in-frame clones, not every one. Of some 150,000 clones listed, over 70% are singletons. In regard to this clone: The antigen is not known.

The chain is built from TRBV10-3 and TRBJ1-1; weak D call: TRBD1 (5 bases). Sequenced sample: PBMCs. This TCR came from a man aged 25 to 45 in good health and CMV-seronegative. The CDR3 DNA reads as TGTGCCATCAGTGAGTCAGGGGCAGTTGGGATGAACACTGAAGCTTTCTTT. Translation: CAISESGAVGMNTEAFF.